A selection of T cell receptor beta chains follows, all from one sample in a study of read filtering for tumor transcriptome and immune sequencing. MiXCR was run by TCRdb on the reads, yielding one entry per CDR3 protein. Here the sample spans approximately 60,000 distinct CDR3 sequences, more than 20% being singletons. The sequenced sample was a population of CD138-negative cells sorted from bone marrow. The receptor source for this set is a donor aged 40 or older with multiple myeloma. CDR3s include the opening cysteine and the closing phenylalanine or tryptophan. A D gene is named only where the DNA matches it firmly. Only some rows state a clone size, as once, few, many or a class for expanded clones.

CDR3nt: TGTGCCAGCGCGGCAGGCCTTGTCACAGATACGCAGTATTTT
CDR3aa: CASAAGLVTDTQYF
j_gene: TRBJ2-3
d_gene: -
abundance: many
v_gene: TRBV2

CDR3nt: TGCGCCAGCAGCCAAGGGCCAATAGGAATGCATAATTCACCCCTCCACTTT
CDR3aa: CASSQGPIGMHNSPLHF
j_gene: TRBJ1-6
d_gene: -
abundance: many
v_gene: TRBV4-1

CDR3nt: TGTGCCAGCAGCCCAAACCAAGAGACCCAGTACTTC
CDR3aa: CASSPNQETQYF
j_gene: TRBJ2-5
d_gene: -
abundance: many
v_gene: TRBV11-1

CDR3nt: TGCAGTGCTAGGGAGAGCGGCACCTTATCACACAGTGAGCAGTTCTTC
CDR3aa: CSARESGTLSHSEQFF
j_gene: TRBJ2-1
d_gene: -
abundance: few
v_gene: TRBV20-1

CDR3nt: TGCAGCGTCACCGGGCCCAGGGGGACAGATACGCAGTATTTT
CDR3aa: CSVTGPRGTDTQYF
j_gene: TRBJ2-3
d_gene: TRBD1
abundance: many
v_gene: TRBV29-1

CDR3nt: TGTGCCAGCAGCCAAGAGGGCAGACTAGCGGGGAGCACAGATACGCAGTATTTT
CDR3aa: CASSQEGRLAGSTDTQYF
j_gene: TRBJ2-3
d_gene: TRBD2
abundance: few
v_gene: TRBV4-2

CDR3nt: TGTGCCAGCAGGACACAGGACAGCTCCTACGAGCAGTACTTC
CDR3aa: CASRTQDSSYEQYF
j_gene: TRBJ2-7
d_gene: -
abundance: many
v_gene: TRBV12-3/TRBV12-4

CDR3nt: TGTGCCAGCAGTATATCCGGGACTCGAAGCTCCTACGAGCAGTACTTC
CDR3aa: CASSISGTRSSYEQYF
j_gene: TRBJ2-7
d_gene: -
abundance: many
v_gene: TRBV11-2

CDR3nt: TGTGCCAGCAGCGTAGAAAAGAACACTGAAGCTTTCTTT
CDR3aa: CASSVEKNTEAFF
j_gene: TRBJ1-1
d_gene: -
abundance: many
v_gene: TRBV9

CDR3nt: TGTGCCAGCTCCAAAGACATGTTACAAGAGACCCAGTACTTC
CDR3aa: CASSKDMLQETQYF
j_gene: TRBJ2-5
d_gene: -
abundance: many
v_gene: TRBV18

CDR3nt: TGTGCCAGCAGTTTCAGGGGACAGGGGGCGGGTGAGCAGTTCTTC
CDR3aa: CASSFRGQGAGEQFF
j_gene: TRBJ2-1
d_gene: TRBD1
abundance: many
v_gene: TRBV28

CDR3nt: TGTGCCAGCAGAGGGGGGTACGAGCAGTACTTC
CDR3aa: CASRGGYEQYF
j_gene: TRBJ2-7
d_gene: -
abundance: many
v_gene: TRBV6-5

CDR3nt: TGCGCCAGCAGCCAAGCGTGGGGGCCCGAGCAGTACTTC
CDR3aa: CASSQAWGPEQYF
j_gene: TRBJ2-7
d_gene: -
abundance: many
v_gene: TRBV4-1

CDR3nt: TGTGCCAGCAGCCAAGTATGGGACAGGGAGGAAAAACTGTTTTTT
CDR3aa: CASSQVWDREEKLFF
j_gene: TRBJ1-4
d_gene: TRBD1
abundance: many
v_gene: TRBV14

CDR3nt: TGCGCCAGCAGCTTGGATCTAGCGGGGGCGGGTAATGAGCAGTTCTTC
CDR3aa: CASSLDLAGAGNEQFF
j_gene: TRBJ2-1
d_gene: TRBD2
abundance: many
v_gene: TRBV5-1

CDR3nt: TGTGCCAGTAGTTCGTTGATCACTGAAGCTTTCTTT
CDR3aa: CASSSLITEAFF
j_gene: TRBJ1-1
d_gene: -
abundance: many
v_gene: TRBV19

CDR3nt: TGTGCCATCCTAACGGCGGCCAACACTGAAGCTTTCTTT
CDR3aa: CAILTAANTEAFF
j_gene: TRBJ1-1
d_gene: -
abundance: few
v_gene: TRBV12-3/TRBV12-4

CDR3nt: TGTGCCAGTAGTCCGGGACAACTACCCTACGAGCAGTACTTC
CDR3aa: CASSPGQLPYEQYF
j_gene: TRBJ2-7
d_gene: -
abundance: many
v_gene: TRBV19

CDR3nt: TGCGCCAGCAGTCCAAGACCCGGGCTGTCGGATACGCAGTATTTT
CDR3aa: CASSPRPGLSDTQYF
j_gene: TRBJ2-3
d_gene: -
abundance: many
v_gene: TRBV23-1

CDR3nt: TGCAGCGCAGCCGGGACTAGCGGCACAGATACGCAGTATTTT
CDR3aa: CSAAGTSGTDTQYF
j_gene: TRBJ2-3
d_gene: TRBD2
abundance: many
v_gene: TRBV29-1

CDR3nt: TGTGCCAGCAGCCCCCCCCGTTATGGCTACACCTTC
CDR3aa: CASSPPRYGYTF
j_gene: TRBJ1-2
d_gene: -
abundance: many
v_gene: TRBV28

CDR3nt: TGTGCCAGCAGTTACCCCAGACATAACACTGAAGCCTTCTTT
CDR3aa: CASSYPRHNTEAFF
j_gene: TRBJ1-1
d_gene: -
abundance: -
v_gene: TRBV6-5

CDR3nt: TGTGCCAGCAGACCCGGGACTAGCGGGGGGGCTGAGCAGTTCTTC
CDR3aa: CASRPGTSGGAEQFF
j_gene: TRBJ2-1
d_gene: TRBD2
abundance: many
v_gene: TRBV5-4

CDR3nt: TGTGCCAGCAGTACTAGCACTACCTACAATGAGCAGTTCTTC
CDR3aa: CASSTSTTYNEQFF
j_gene: TRBJ2-1
d_gene: -
abundance: many
v_gene: TRBV9

CDR3nt: TGTGCCAGCAGCTTAATGGGGACTAGCGGCGGGACGCAGTATTTT
CDR3aa: CASSLMGTSGGTQYF
j_gene: TRBJ2-3
d_gene: TRBD2
abundance: -
v_gene: TRBV7-3

CDR3nt: TGTGCCAGCAGCCCCTTTGGGACTAGCGAGTCCACAGATACGCAGTATTTT
CDR3aa: CASSPFGTSESTDTQYF
j_gene: TRBJ2-3
d_gene: TRBD2
abundance: -
v_gene: TRBV7-2

CDR3nt: TGTGCCAGCAGCGTAGCTATGGGGGGGACCCAGGATGAGCAGTTCTTC
CDR3aa: CASSVAMGGTQDEQFF
j_gene: TRBJ2-1
d_gene: TRBD2
abundance: many
v_gene: TRBV9

CDR3nt: TGCAGTGCTAGAGATCTCCGAGGGACTAGCAATGAGCAGTTCTTC
CDR3aa: CSARDLRGTSNEQFF
j_gene: TRBJ2-1
d_gene: TRBD2
abundance: many
v_gene: TRBV20-1

CDR3nt: TGCAGTGCTAGAGAAGGCCTAGCGGGCACCGGGGAGCTGTTTTTT
CDR3aa: CSAREGLAGTGELFF
j_gene: TRBJ2-2
d_gene: TRBD2
abundance: many
v_gene: TRBV20-1

CDR3nt: TGTGCCTGGAGTAAGGGGTACCAAGGAGAGACCCAGTACTTC
CDR3aa: CAWSKGYQGETQYF
j_gene: TRBJ2-5
d_gene: -
abundance: -
v_gene: TRBV30

CDR3nt: TGCAGTGCTAGGTACGGGGGAAGGGGCACTGAAGCTTTCTTT
CDR3aa: CSARYGGRGTEAFF
j_gene: TRBJ1-1
d_gene: -
abundance: many
v_gene: TRBV20-1

CDR3nt: TGCAGTGCTTCGACTAGCGGGCACTACAATGAGCAGTTCTTC
CDR3aa: CSASTSGHYNEQFF
j_gene: TRBJ2-1
d_gene: TRBD2
abundance: few
v_gene: TRBV20-1

CDR3nt: TGTGCCAGCAGCTCCGGCGGGGGGACCACAGATACGCAGTATTTT
CDR3aa: CASSSGGGTTDTQYF
j_gene: TRBJ2-3
d_gene: TRBD2
abundance: many
v_gene: TRBV9

CDR3nt: TGTGCCAGCAGTGCCATTAGAGGCGGAGGCACTGAAGCTTTCTTT
CDR3aa: CASSAIRGGGTEAFF
j_gene: TRBJ1-1
d_gene: -
abundance: few
v_gene: TRBV27

CDR3nt: TGTGCCAGCGCCACAGCAACGCATCAGCCCCAGCATTTT
CDR3aa: CASATATHQPQHF
j_gene: TRBJ1-5
d_gene: -
abundance: -
v_gene: TRBV6-2/TRBV6-3

CDR3nt: TGCGCCAGCAGCCCTCGCACTAGCGGGAGTTACAATGAGCAGTTCTTC
CDR3aa: CASSPRTSGSYNEQFF
j_gene: TRBJ2-1
d_gene: TRBD2
abundance: many
v_gene: TRBV5-1

CDR3nt: TGTGCCAGCAGCCCCGGGGGGGCGGTAGAGACCCAGTACTTC
CDR3aa: CASSPGGAVETQYF
j_gene: TRBJ2-5
d_gene: TRBD2
abundance: many
v_gene: TRBV7-3

CDR3nt: TGCGCCAGCAGCTCCGGACAGAACTATGGCTACACCTTC
CDR3aa: CASSSGQNYGYTF
j_gene: TRBJ1-2
d_gene: -
abundance: many
v_gene: TRBV5-1

CDR3nt: TGCAGTGCTAGAGGCTACAGGCTAGCGGGAGGTAACACCTACAATGAGCAGTTCTTC
CDR3aa: CSARGYRLAGGNTYNEQFF
j_gene: TRBJ2-1
d_gene: TRBD2
abundance: many
v_gene: TRBV20-1

CDR3nt: TGTGCCAGCGGATTTCAGGGAGCTGAAGCTTTCTTT
CDR3aa: CASGFQGAEAFF
j_gene: TRBJ1-1
d_gene: -
abundance: many
v_gene: TRBV28

CDR3nt: TGTGCCAGCACTCGGGACAGCCAAGAGACCCAGTACTTC
CDR3aa: CASTRDSQETQYF
j_gene: TRBJ2-5
d_gene: TRBD1
abundance: few
v_gene: TRBV18

CDR3nt: TGTGCTAGCAGCTCCGGGGATGAGCAGTTCTTC
CDR3aa: CASSSGDEQFF
j_gene: TRBJ2-1
d_gene: -
abundance: medium-sized
v_gene: TRBV7-7

CDR3nt: TGCAGTGCTAGATCTCCGACAGGGGCTAACTATGGCTACACCTTC
CDR3aa: CSARSPTGANYGYTF
j_gene: TRBJ1-2
d_gene: TRBD1
abundance: many
v_gene: TRBV20-1